Below, one T cell receptor beta chain is given with its context. Its antigen remains unknown. This sample was included in a study of siplizumab effects on memory and regulatory T cells. TCRdb keeps only in-frame clones here, not all; method: immunoSEQ multiplex PCR. Of some 100,000 clones detected, over 85% appear once; the ten largest clones hold 5% to 7%. Study observations and caveats: Alloreactive sequences tracing back to unstimulated CD4+ memory cells fell significantly with siplizumab. Proliferating Tregs from siplizumab cultures lacked functional confirmation of suppression. The mean Treg-derived percentage of mappable alloreactive CD4+ clones was about 70% with siplizumab compared with about 30% in controls.

The sequence derives from a human donor in good health. Sequencing was performed on CD8+ T cells sorted from blood.

The CDR3 is CASSFSGRAYEQYF. The CDR3 region has the DNA TGTGCCAGCAGCTTCAGCGGGAGGGCCTACGAGCAGTACTTC. V is TRBV11-3 and J is TRBJ2-7, with TRBD2 matching over 10 bases. The CDR3 contains 14 residues. After removal of 3 bases from V and 2 bases from J, the junction contained 1 base not matched to a gene. Germline loops: CDR1 SGHNT, CDR2 YENEEA.